A single sample gave rise to the 22 T cell receptor beta chains below, sequenced in a study of neurological immune-mediated disorders. TCRdb called the 5' RACE reads again in MiXCR, with one record for every CDR3 protein. Of 45,000 to 50,000 distinct CDR3 sequences listed, over 20% are singletons. Sequenced input: PBMCs. Receptors originate from a woman aged 70-85 years in good health.

This clonotype has a count of ten or more. The chain has TRBV20-1 and TRBJ1-1; no firm D call. The length of the CDR3 is 15 residues. Germline CDR1 DFQATT, CDR2 SNEGSKA (reference sequence). Trimming cost V 1 base and J 5 bases, with 17 bases left between them. Written as DNA, the CDR3 is TGCAGTGCTAGAGGGGGTTGGCAGATGTGGACTGAAGCTTTCTTT. Its protein is CSARGGWQMWTEAFF.

There are many counts of this clonotype. This chain connects TRBV5-1 to TRBJ2-7; 7 nucleotides match TRBD1. V shed 1 base, J shed 5 bases, and the junction held 6 bases outside the gene matches. Germline V gene lookup returns CDR1 SGHRS and CDR2 YFSETQ. This CDR3 comprises 14 residues. CDR3 in DNA: TGCGCCAGCAGCTTGCGGGACAGAGACGACGAGCAGTACTTC. Translating gives CASSLRDRDDEQYF. The full variable domain, rest sourced from reference TRBV5-1 and TRBJ2-7, is KAGVTQTPRYLIKTRGQQVTLSCSPISGHRSVSWYQQTPGQGLQFLFEYFSETQRNKGNFPGRFSGRQFSNSRSEMNVSTLELGDSALYLCASSLRDRDDEQYFGPGTRLTVT.

This clonotype was detected only a few times. This chain's CDR3 is CASSLAGPGETQYF. CDR3 in DNA: TGTGCCAGCAGCTTGGCGGGGCCCGGAGAGACCCAGTACTTC. The chain combines TRBV7-7 with TRBJ2-5; maybe TRBD2 (6 bases). V lost 3 bases, J lost 4 bases, and 12 bases lay in between. The CDR3 sequence is 14 residues long. CDR1 and CDR2 from the germline V gene are SSHAT and FNYEAQ (reference sequence).

This clonotype occurred many times. This sequence joins TRBV4-1 and TRBJ2-4; 8 bases fit TRBD2. The CDR3 has 17 amino acids. V lost 1 base to trimming and J lost 9 bases; unmatched junction nucleotides: 14. Germline V gene sequence: CDR1 MGHRA, CDR2 YSYEKL. CDR3 loop: CASSQATGGVGASIQYF. Written as DNA, the CDR3 is TGCGCCAGCAGCCAAGCCACGGGGGGGGTGGGGGCTAGCATTCAGTACTTC.

This clonotype was found many times. The V gene is TRBV9, the J gene TRBJ2-1, with a weak D call TRBD1 (6 bases). Trimming removed 0 bases from V and 3 bases from J, with 10 bases in between. Germline V gene lookup returns CDR1 SGDLS and CDR2 YYNGEE. CDR3 length equals 15 residues. CDR3 region: CASSVEGDHYNEQFF. The DNA for the CDR3 is TGTGCCAGCAGCGTAGAGGGGGACCACTACAATGAGCAGTTCTTC. Based on the CDR3 plus reference TRBV9 and TRBJ2-1, the full variable domain is DSGVTQTPKHLITATGQRVTLRCSPRSGDLSVYWYQQSLDQGLQFLIQYYNGEERAKGNILERFSAQQFPDLHSELNLSSLELGDSALYFCASSVEGDHYNEQFFGPGTRLTVL.

This clonotype was counted between two and nine times. The chain recombines TRBV7-2 with TRBJ2-1; a weak D match, TRBD2 (5 bases). Germline V gives CDR1 SGHTA, CDR2 FQGNSA. The CDR3 sequence is 13 residues long. Trimming left V 4 bases short and J 12 bases short, with 16 bases between. CDR3 sequence reads: CASSWKWTERQFF. The CDR3 nucleotides are TGTGCCAGCAGCTGGAAATGGACTGAGAGGCAGTTCTTC.

J is TRBJ2-5 and V is TRBV29-1, with D possibly TRBD2 on 5 matching bases. The CDR3 runs to 11 residues. The germline gives CDR1 SQVTM, CDR2 ANQGSEA. Trimming cost V 6 bases and J 5 bases, with 10 bases left between them. CDR3 DNA sequence: TGCAGCGTGGCACTAGAGGAGACCCAGTACTTC. Translating it yields CSVALEETQYF.

This clonotype was counted many times. The rearrangement links TRBV15 to TRBJ1-2; the match to TRBD1 covers 7 bases. This CDR3 comprises 16 residues. The germline V gene has CDR1 LNHNV and CDR2 YYDKDF (reference sequence). With 1 base clipped from V and 2 bases from J, the junction kept 7 bases outside the gene matches. The DNA for the CDR3 is TGTGCCACCAGCAGAGCAAGGGGGCAGGGGAACTATGGCTACACCTTC. It specifies CATSRARGQGNYGYTF.

By sample fraction, this clonotype is large. The chain couples TRBV7-8 to TRBJ2-7; D is possibly TRBD1 (5 bases). V lost 2 bases and J 2 bases, leaving 16 bases between the germline ends. The CDR3 extends over 16 amino acids. Germline V gene sequence: CDR1 SGHVS, CDR2 FQNEAQ. In DNA, the CDR3 is TGTGCCAGCAGCTTAAGGGGTGCAACCTCCACCTACGAGCAGTACTTC. Its translation: CASSLRGATSTYEQYF.

This clonotype was seen many times. The J gene is TRBJ1-1, the V gene TRBV7-8, with a tentative D call TRBD1 (6 bases). CDR1 and CDR2 (germline): SGHVS, FQNEAQ. V was trimmed by 2 bases and J by 9 bases, leaving 13 bases between them. This CDR3 has 13 amino acids. CDR3 protein: CASSLSEGGKAFF. The CDR3 nucleotides read TGTGCCAGCAGCTTAAGTGAAGGGGGGAAAGCTTTCTTT.

This clonotype was seen at least ten times. This chain links TRBV12-3 or TRBV12-4 with TRBJ2-2; D unclear. V was trimmed by 8 bases and J by 6 bases, leaving 7 bases between them. The CDR3 spans 11 residues. The CDR3 here is CASRLAGELFF. The CDR3, as DNA: TGTGCCAGCCGGTTGGCCGGGGAGCTGTTTTTT.

In its sample, this clonotype was seen a few times. The V and J genes are TRBV6-2 or TRBV6-3 and TRBJ1-5; D gene unclear. V lost 6 bases and J 2 bases, leaving 14 bases between the germline ends. The CDR3 extends over 15 amino acids. The germline CDR1 and CDR2 sequences are MNHEY and SVGEGT. The CDR3 loop reads CASRTGLVGNQPQHF. The CDR3 DNA reads TGTGCCAGCAGAACCGGCCTCGTGGGCAATCAGCCCCAGCATTTT.

This clonotype was seen repeatedly, ten times or more. The J gene is TRBJ2-2, the V gene TRBV5-1; tentative D call: TRBD2 (6 bases). CDR1 is SGHRS, CDR2 YFSETQ, per germline. Trimming removed 0 bases at V and 5 bases at J, with 8 bases between. The CDR3 runs to 14 residues. DNA for the CDR3: TGCGCCAGCAGCTTGGCGGGAGAAACCGGGGAGCTGTTTTTT. The encoded protein is CASSLAGETGELFF.

This clonotype was recorded many times. This chain uses TRBV5-1 with TRBJ2-5, with 8 bases aligning to TRBD1. Germline CDR1 and CDR2: SGHRS and YFSETQ. The CDR3 spans 16 residues. The junction had 11 bases not matched to a gene; V was cut back by 4 bases and J by 3 bases. CDR3 bases: TGCGCCAGCAGCGTACTCAGTCAGGGGGCGGAAGAGACCCAGTACTTC. This encodes CASSVLSQGAEETQYF. The full variable domain, in which reference TRBV5-1 and TRBJ2-5 provide the parts outside the CDR3, is KAGVTQTPRYLIKTRGQQVTLSCSPISGHRSVSWYQQTPGQGLQFLFEYFSETQRNKGNFPGRFSGRQFSNSRSEMNVSTLELGDSALYLCASSVLSQGAEETQYFGPGTRLLVL.

The chain links TRBV27 to TRBJ2-1; a possible D gene is TRBD2 (7 bases). Germline V gene sequence: CDR1 MNHEY, CDR2 SMNVEV (reference sequence). There are 15 residues in the CDR3. V lost 2 bases and J lost 8, with 16 bases in between. CDR3 nucleotides: TGTGCCAGCAGTTTACAGTGGGGGGGCTGGGATGAGCAGTTCTTC. Translation gives CASSLQWGGWDEQFF.

At least ten counts were recorded for this clonotype. The J gene is TRBJ1-2, the V gene TRBV5-1; 10 bases map to TRBD1. The CDR3 spans 15 residues. Germline trimming cut 0 bases from V and 9 bases from J; bases unmatched to any gene: 8. CDR1 is SGHRS and CDR2 is YFSETQ in the germline V gene. In nucleotides, the CDR3 is TGCGCCAGCAGCTTGGCCGGGACAGGGGAAGAAAGCTACACCTTC. It encodes CASSLAGTGEESYTF. The whole variable domain, filled in from reference TRBV5-1 and TRBJ1-2, reads KAGVTQTPRYLIKTRGQQVTLSCSPISGHRSVSWYQQTPGQGLQFLFEYFSETQRNKGNFPGRFSGRQFSNSRSEMNVSTLELGDSALYLCASSLAGTGEESYTFGSGTRLTVV.

This clonotype was detected many times. This chain links TRBV7-9 with TRBJ1-6, with D unclear. CDR3 length equals 14 residues. Deletions cut 2 bases from V and 6 bases from J, with 8 bases between. The germline CDR1 and CDR2 sequences are SEHNR and FQNEAQ (reference sequence). The DNA for the CDR3 is TGTGCCAGCAGCTTACTGGTCTCTAATTCACCCCTCCACTTT. This sequence encodes CASSLLVSNSPLHF. The whole variable domain, filled in from reference TRBV7-9 and TRBJ1-6, reads DTGVSQNPRHKITKRGQNVTFRCDPISEHNRLYWYRQTLGQGPEFLTYFQNEAQLEKSRLLSDRFSAERPKGSFSTLEIQRTEQGDSAMYLCASSLLVSNSPLHFGNGTRLTVT.

This clonotype ranks as medium-sized. The chain has TRBV5-1 and TRBJ2-5; 9 bases match TRBD1. The V gene's germline CDR1 is SGHRS and CDR2 YFSETQ. This CDR3 contains 12 residues. V shed 4 bases and J 9 bases; nucleotides not matched to a gene: 4. The CDR3 here is CASSQTGGPQYF. The CDR3, as DNA: TGCGCCAGCAGCCAGACAGGGGGTCCCCAGTACTTC.

At least ten counts were recorded for this clonotype. The chain is built from TRBV7-2 and TRBJ2-2; 14 bases agree with TRBD2. Per the germline V gene, CDR1 is SGHTA and CDR2 is FQGNSA. CDR3 length: 18 residues. The V gene end was trimmed by 3 bases and the J gene end by 3 bases; junction bases not matched to a gene: 6. CDR3 sequence reads: CASSLTSGRELDTGELFF. DNA of the CDR3: TGTGCCAGCAGCTTGACTAGCGGGAGGGAGTTGGACACCGGGGAGCTGTTTTTT.

This clonotype was counted at least ten times. V usage is TRBV10-3 and J usage is TRBJ1-5; D not resolved. V lost 10 bases and J lost 7, with 17 bases in between. Germline V lookup: CDR1 ENHRY, CDR2 SYGVKD. The CDR3 consists of 13 residues. The CDR3 bases are TGTGCCACGTCGATGGGAACGGGGCAGCCCCAGCATTTT. Translation gives CATSMGTGQPQHF.

The V gene is TRBV7-2, the J gene TRBJ2-2; D is unclear. Germline V gene lookup returns CDR1 SGHTA and CDR2 FQGNSA. The CDR3 is 12 amino acids. Trimming left V 2 bases short and J 6 bases short, with 4 bases between. In DNA form, the CDR3 reads TGTGCCAGCAGCTTATGGGCCGGGGAGCTGTTTTTT. Protein: CASSLWAGELFF.

The chain combines TRBV4-3 with TRBJ2-7, with D perhaps being TRBD1 or TRBD2 (6 bases each). V lost 1 base and J 12 bases, leaving 13 bases between the germline ends. Germline CDR1 reads LGHNA; CDR2 reads YSLEER. The CDR3 is made up of 12 amino acids. The DNA for the CDR3 is TGCGCCAGCAGCCAAGGACGGGGGCCCCGGTACTTC. This gives the protein CASSQGRGPRYF.